This record covers a single T cell receptor (beta chain). The antigen is undetermined. This sample was included in a study of tumor and adjacent non-tumor tissue in lung cancer. Study results and limitations: Significantly higher TCR diversity was found in tumor than normal lung. Top 100 clones took a larger repertoire share in normal lung.

The template was RNA from unsorted bulk tissue. A modified ARM-PCR protocol with three rounds of nested PCR amplified TCRbeta. Via MiXCR, TCRdb re-called the multiplex PCR reads, giving one row per CDR3 protein. The table has 70,000 to 80,000 distinct CDR3 sequences, 72% seen once. The germline gives CDR1 SGHTA, CDR2 FQGNSA. The CDR3 runs to 13 residues. V lost 5 bases and J lost 4, with 8 bases in between. The rearrangement uses TRBV7-2 and TRBJ2-2, with D possibly TRBD2 on 5 matching bases. The clonotype comes from a woman in her thirties or forties with non-small cell lung cancer. Specimen: lung tumor tissue. CDR3 region: CASSPRVTGELFF. CDR3 nucleotides: TGTGCCAGCAGCCCGAGGGTCACCGGGGAGCTGTTTTTT. The entire variable domain, with the rest obtained from reference TRBV7-2 and TRBJ2-2, is as follows: GAGVSQSPSNKVTEKGKDVELRCDPISGHTALYWYRQSLGQGLEFLIYFQGNSAPDKSGLPSDRFSAERTGGSVSTLTIQRTQQEDSAVYLCASSPRVTGELFFGEGSRLTVL.